This T cell receptor beta chain was captured in a study of Ad26.COV2.S vaccination and SARS-CoV-2 variants. Looking at the study overall: The study gave Ad26.COV2.S intramuscularly, once or twice 56 days apart. Study-level findings and limits: Non-spike TCR breadth showed similarity between vaccine and placebo recipients.

The table lists this clone with a count of one. What it binds is unknown. The length of the CDR3 is 14 residues. Germline values: CDR1 MDHEN, CDR2 SYDVKM. V was cut by 8 bases and J by 3 bases, with 13 bases left in between. Assay: immunoSEQ multiplex PCR; the TCRdb copy retains only in-frame clones and omits some. The sample carries 400,000 to 450,000 clones, around 90% recorded once. Treatment in this sample: roughly 19 received Ad26.COV2.S at low or high dose, single or two shots; about 5 received placebo; per-sample allocation not given. Sampling was done on day 63 after the first vaccine or placebo injection.

The V and J genes are TRBV28 and TRBJ1-4, with D possibly matching TRBD1 (6 bases). This material consisted of peripheral blood, taken in a trial of Ad26.COV2.S vaccine versus placebo. The source is a person between 18 and 65 years old who received the Ad26.COV2.S COVID-19 vaccine or a placebo. The CDR3 loop is CASRPGGANEKLFF. CDR3 nucleotides: TGTGCCAGCCGGCCGGGGGGCGCTAATGAAAAACTGTTTTTT. Supplemented by reference TRBV28 and TRBJ1-4, the full variable domain reads DVKVTQSSRYLVKRTGEKVFLECVQDMDHENMFWYRQDPGLGLRLIYFSYDVKMKEKGDIPEGYSVSREKKERFSLILESASTNQTSMYLCASRPGGANEKLFFGSGTQLSVL.